This T cell receptor beta chain was obtained from a study of blood T cell repertoires in COVID-19. The ends lost 10 bases at V and 1 base at J; junction bases unmatched: 4. From germline, CDR1 is MDHEN and CDR2 SYDVKM. CDR3 size: 13 residues. Libraries were prepared by immunoSEQ multiplex PCR; TCRdb keeps only in-frame clonotypes and omits some of them. The table records 300,000 or so clones, about 87% of them present only once. The sample was peripheral blood. The receptor's source is a man aged 65-85 years with acute or convalescent COVID-19. The rearrangement joins TRBV28 to TRBJ1-5, with 7 bases matching TRBD1. This CDR3 is CATRTGSNQPQHF. CDR3 bases: TGTGCCACTCGGACAGGCAGCAATCAGCCCCAGCATTTT.